This T cell receptor beta chain was retrieved from a study of T cell changes during pregnancy in multiple sclerosis. This clone was recorded a few times. Only in-frame clones appear in the TCRdb table, and some are missing; sequencing was by immunoSEQ multiplex PCR. The sample has 60,000 to 85,000 clones, over 85% seen once. Germline lookup yields CDR1 SGHTA and CDR2 FQGNSA. With 0 bases clipped from V and 7 bases from J, the junction kept 12 bases outside the gene matches. CDR3 length: 18 residues. Specimen: peripheral blood, collected after pregnancy. The rearrangement joins TRBV7-2 to TRBJ2-1; TRBD2 aligns across 10 bases. The receptor comes from a female donor in good health, enrolled as a control in a pregnancy study. This CDR3 reads CASSLAFSSGSTGNEQFF. For the CDR3, the DNA is TGTGCCAGCAGCTTAGCGTTCTCTAGCGGGAGCACTGGGAATGAGCAGTTCTTC.